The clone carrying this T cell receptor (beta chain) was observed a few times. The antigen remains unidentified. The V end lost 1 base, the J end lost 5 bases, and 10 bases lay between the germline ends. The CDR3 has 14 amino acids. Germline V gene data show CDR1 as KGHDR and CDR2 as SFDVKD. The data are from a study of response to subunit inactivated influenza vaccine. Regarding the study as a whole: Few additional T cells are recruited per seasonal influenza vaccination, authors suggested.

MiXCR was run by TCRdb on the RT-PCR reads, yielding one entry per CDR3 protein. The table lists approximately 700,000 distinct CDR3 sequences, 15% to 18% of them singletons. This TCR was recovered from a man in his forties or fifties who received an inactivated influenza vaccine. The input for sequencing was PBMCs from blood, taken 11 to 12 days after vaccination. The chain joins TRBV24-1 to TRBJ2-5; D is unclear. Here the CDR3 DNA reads TGTGCCACCAGTGATTTCCCCAGCACCGAGACCCAGTACTTC. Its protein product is CATSDFPSTETQYF.